These T cell receptor beta chains were read from a single sample in a study of blood T cell repertoires in COVID-19. Repertoires were generated with immunoSEQ multiplex PCR, while TCRdb's copy carries only in-frame clones and drops some. Among roughly 62,000 clones listed, more than 85% were seen once. What was sequenced was peripheral blood. All receptors come from a man between 65 and 79 years old with acute or convalescent COVID-19. The CDR3 runs from the conserved cysteine through the conserved F or W. The D gene is left open where the match is weak. A row's size may be missing; if present it is once, few, many or a size class.

D | J | V | size | DNA | CDR3
TRBD2 | TRBJ2-7 | TRBV28 | NA | TGTGCCAGCCGCGGAGGAGCGGGAGGGTTTTACGAGCAGTACTTC | CASRGGAGGFYEQYF
NA | TRBJ2-7 | TRBV12-3/TRBV12-4 | NA | TGTGCCAGTCAGGGACAACGGGATTACGAGCAGTACTTC | CASQGQRDYEQYF
TRBD1 | TRBJ1-2 | TRBV4-1 | NA | TGCGCCAGCAGCCAAGAGGGACAGCACTATGGCTACACCTTC | CASSQEGQHYGYTF
TRBD2 | TRBJ2-1 | TRBV5-1 | NA | TGCGCCAGCAGCGCGGGACTAGCGGGGGGCAGGGAGCAGTTCTTC | CASSAGLAGGREQFF
NA | TRBJ2-7 | TRBV21-1 | NA | TGTGCCAGCAGCACGGGGACAGGGAATTGGTCCTACGAGCAGTACTTC | CASSTGTGNWSYEQYF
TRBD2 | TRBJ2-5 | TRBV19 | NA | TGTGCCAGTAGTTCAACCGGGACTACTCCAGAGACCCAGTACTTC | CASSSTGTTPETQYF
NA | TRBJ2-7 | TRBV9 | NA | TGTGCCAGCAGCCCTCAGGGACACCACTACGAGCAGTACTTC | CASSPQGHHYEQYF
TRBD2 | TRBJ2-1 | TRBV14 | NA | TGTGCCAGCAGCCAAGACCCCCCCCGCGGGAGGCCTGGGAATGAGCAGTTCTTC | CASSQDPPRGRPGNEQFF
TRBD1 | TRBJ2-1 | TRBV5-1 | NA | TGCGCCAGCAGCACCCTCGGACAGGGGGTGAATGAGCAGTTCTTC | CASSTLGQGVNEQFF
NA | TRBJ2-7 | TRBV27 | NA | TGTGCCAGCAGTACCTCCCGGTACGAGCAGTACTTC | CASSTSRYEQYF
TRBD2 | TRBJ2-4 | TRBV27 | NA | TGTGCCAGCAGCTCACTAGCGGGGAAAAACATTCAGTACTTC | CASSSLAGKNIQYF
NA | TRBJ2-7 | TRBV3-1/TRBV3-2 | NA | TGTGCCAGCAGCCAGGCTGGGGGCCACTACGAGCAGTACTTC | CASSQAGGHYEQYF
TRBD2 | TRBJ2-3 | TRBV7-8 | NA | TGTGCCAGCAGCCTCCGGGGGGGTCAAAGCACAGATACGCAGTATTTT | CASSLRGGQSTDTQYF
NA | TRBJ1-5 | TRBV7-9 | few | TGTGCCAGCAGCGAGGGCTTCGAGGGTCAGCCCCAGCATTTT | CASSEGFEGQPQHF
TRBD2 | TRBJ2-2 | TRBV5-1 | NA | TGCGCCAGCACGCAGCGGGGGGACACCGGGGAGCTGTTTTTT | CASTQRGDTGELFF
NA | TRBJ2-3 | TRBV28 | NA | TGTGCCAGCAGTTTGGGCGGGATCACAGATACGCAGTATTTT | CASSLGGITDTQYF
NA | TRBJ2-7 | TRBV6-2/TRBV6-3 | NA | TGTGCCAGCAGTCCAACGGGAAAACCTTTTGAGCAGTACTTC | CASSPTGKPFEQYF
NA | TRBJ2-3 | TRBV5-1 | few | TGCGCCAGCAGGGAGGAAGGATACACGCAGTATTTT | CASREEGYTQYF
TRBD1 | TRBJ2-1 | TRBV11-2 | NA | TGTGCCAGCAGCTTAGATCCAATGACAGGGGGCTACAATGAGCAGTTCTTC | CASSLDPMTGGYNEQFF
NA | TRBJ2-2 | TRBV7-9 | NA | TGTGCCAGCAGCCCCGGTCGGACCGGGGAGCTGTTTTTT | CASSPGRTGELFF
TRBD1 | TRBJ2-7 | TRBV27 | NA | TGTGCCAGCAGTTCAAGGACAGGGCCCTACGAGCAGTACTTC | CASSSRTGPYEQYF
TRBD1 | TRBJ2-7 | TRBV30 | few | TGTGCCTGGAGTGTAGGACAGGCCTACGAGCAGTACTTC | CAWSVGQAYEQYF
NA | TRBJ2-2 | TRBV9 | few | TGTGCCAGCAGCGCCTCTGAGGCGGGGTACACCGGGGAGCTGTTTTTT | CASSASEAGYTGELFF
TRBD2 | TRBJ2-7 | TRBV27 | NA | TGTGCCAGCAGTTCACGGACTAGCTCCGACTACGAGCAGTACTTC | CASSSRTSSDYEQYF
TRBD2 | TRBJ2-7 | TRBV6-5 | few | TGTGCCAGCAGTTACTCGGGTAGCGGGGGATACGAGCAGTACTTC | CASSYSGSGGYEQYF
TRBD1 | TRBJ2-7 | TRBV11-1 | NA | TGTGCCAGCAGCTTAGCGCCAGGGGGCGGCGAGCAGTACTTC | CASSLAPGGGEQYF
NA | TRBJ2-2 | TRBV6-4 | few | TGTGCCAGCAGCCCCGGCGGGGAGCTGTTTTTT | CASSPGGELFF
NA | TRBJ1-5 | TRBV7-2 | NA | TGTGCCAGCAGCTTAGAGAGGCAGGGTAAACAGCATTTT | CASSLERQGKQHF
TRBD1 | TRBJ1-6 | TRBV3-1/TRBV3-2 | NA | TGTGCCAGCAGCCCCCAGACAGGGGGCGGTTCACCCCTCCACTTT | CASSPQTGGGSPLHF
TRBD2 | TRBJ2-2 | TRBV7-3 | NA | TGTGCCACTTCCCACGGGGGAGGGCCTTCCGGGGAGCTGTTTTTT | CATSHGGGPSGELFF
NA | TRBJ1-1 | TRBV7-2 | NA | TGTGCCAGCAGCTTGGGACTCCAACTGGCTGAAGCTTTCTTT | CASSLGLQLAEAFF
TRBD2 | TRBJ2-1 | TRBV5-6 | NA | TGTGCCAGCAGCTTAGGGCTGGCGGGAGGGGTTTTTGAGTTCTTC | CASSLGLAGGVFEFF
NA | TRBJ2-3 | TRBV3-1/TRBV3-2 | NA | TGTGCCAGCAGCCGGTGGGAGGCCAGCACAGATACGCAGTATTTT | CASSRWEASTDTQYF